This T cell receptor beta chain was recorded in a study of T cells after yellow fever vaccination. Points from the study as a whole: Post-booster samples contained most primary-vaccination clones (approximately 96% CD4, less than 90% CD8). Peaking on day 5 versus 15, the secondary response was faster but weaker.

UMIs and a universal primer site were added when TCR cDNA was made by 5'RACE template switching. TCRdb passed the 5' RACE reads through MiXCR, listing each CDR3 protein once. The table shows 250,000 to 300,000 distinct CDR3 sequences, with about 10% occurring only once. This clonotype was picked up many times. Its antigen is not known. V lost 0 bases, J lost 8 bases, and 11 bases lay in between. CDR1 is SGHRS and CDR2 is YFSETQ in the germline V gene. The CDR3 runs to 13 residues. The sequence came from a man between 18 and 35 years old who received the YFV17D yellow fever vaccine. Sequencing used CD4+ T cells sorted from PBMCs, obtained 5 days after the yellow fever booster vaccination. This chain connects TRBV5-1 to TRBJ1-2; possibly TRBD1 for D (6 bases). This chain's CDR3 is CASSLGQDGGYTF. The CDR3 nucleotides read TGCGCCAGCAGCTTGGGACAGGACGGGGGCTACACCTTC.